This T cell receptor beta chain was identified during a study of blood T cell repertoires in COVID-19. Germline CDR1 MNHNS, CDR2 SASEGT. This CDR3 contains 13 residues. A note on this clone: Mismatch with germline at one junction end may stem from a read error.

The authors' processing: By means of reference gene primer amplification, nucleated cell counts were estimated. TCRdb's copy holds only in-frame clones and misses some; the assay was immunoSEQ multiplex PCR. V and J calls plus clone size are reproduced from that table; the DNA served to infer D and trimming. This table has about 250,000 clones, approximately 86% appearing once. The chain links TRBV6-1 to TRBJ1-2; TRBD1 matches at 11 bases. The sequenced material came from peripheral blood. This TCR was sampled from a woman in her fifties or sixties who had recovered from COVID-19. The CDR3 DNA follows: TGTGCCAGCAGTGAAACCCCGGGACAGGGGGTTCACTTC. This gives the protein CASSETPGQGVHF.